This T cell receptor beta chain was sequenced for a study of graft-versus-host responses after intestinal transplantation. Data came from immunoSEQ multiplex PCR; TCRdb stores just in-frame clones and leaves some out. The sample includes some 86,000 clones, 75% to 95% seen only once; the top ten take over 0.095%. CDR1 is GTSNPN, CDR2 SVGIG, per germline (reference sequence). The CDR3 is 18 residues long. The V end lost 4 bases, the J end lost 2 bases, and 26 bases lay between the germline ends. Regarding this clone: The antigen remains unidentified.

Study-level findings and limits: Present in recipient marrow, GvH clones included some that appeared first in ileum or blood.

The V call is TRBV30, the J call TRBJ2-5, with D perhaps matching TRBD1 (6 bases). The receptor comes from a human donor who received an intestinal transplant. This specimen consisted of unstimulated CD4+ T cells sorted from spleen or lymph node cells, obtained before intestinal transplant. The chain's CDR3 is CAWIDRGKGWGQQETQYF. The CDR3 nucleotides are TGTGCCTGGATCGACCGGGGCAAAGGGTGGGGGCAACAAGAGACCCAGTACTTC.